The clone carrying this T cell receptor (beta chain) came up once. Distinct nucleotide sequences in the sample also encode this CDR3. This sample was included in a study of OX40 agonist ivuxolimab in advanced cancers. Study at large: In this trial design, patients received ivuxolimab intravenously at 0.01 to 10 mg/kg every 2 weeks.

The length of the CDR3 is 14 residues. Germline V gene data show CDR1 as SEHNR and CDR2 as FQNEAQ (reference sequence). The V segment lost 5 bases and the J segment 2 bases; nucleotides outside the gene matches: 4. The study sampled blood at baseline, cycle 4 day 1, and cycle 7 day 1. Sequenced by immunoSEQ multiplex PCR; TCRdb stores in-frame clones only, minus some. The profile shows 100,000 to 150,000 clones, roughly 90% of them singletons. Sequenced material: CD4+ or CD8+ T cells sorted from blood, taken in a trial of the OX40 agonist ivuxolimab. The clonotype comes from an adult with an advanced solid tumor such as melanoma, head and neck, liver or kidney cancer. The chain is built from TRBV7-9 and TRBJ2-7; 9 positions match TRBD1. CDR3: CASSVDRGTYEQYF. In nucleotides, the CDR3 is TGTGCCAGCAGCGTGGACAGGGGCACCTACGAGCAGTACTTC.